This TCR beta chain was retrieved from a study of T-cell reconstitution after alpha-beta-depleted transplantation in children. The junction had 11 bases not matched to a gene; V was cut back by 6 bases and J by 6 bases. The length of the CDR3 is 16 residues. This clonotype was detected many times. Its antigen remains unidentified. Study-wide findings and caveats: Two months or so post-transplant, alpha-beta T cells reportedly derived from several hundred expanded graft clones. One year post-transplant, T-cell counts and diversity were largely derived from T cells produced anew.

The library targeted TCRbeta and was prepared with unique molecular identifiers. TCRdb called the PCR reads again in MiXCR, with one record for every CDR3 protein. This table has hundreds of thousands of distinct CDR3 sequences, more than 20% appearing once. The input for sequencing was PBMCs, mostly from graft donor cells, taken 360 days after TCRalphabeta/CD19-depleted stem cell transplant. This TCR was recovered from a female patient younger than 10 who had a stem cell transplant for congenital amegakaryocytic thrombocytopenia, so the T cells may come from the graft donor. V is TRBV12-3 or TRBV12-4 and J is TRBJ2-1, with TRBD2 matching 10 bases. CDR3: CASSPPAGGPSNEQFF. The CDR3 nucleotides read TGTGCCAGCAGCCCCCCAGCGGGAGGGCCGAGCAATGAGCAGTTCTTC.